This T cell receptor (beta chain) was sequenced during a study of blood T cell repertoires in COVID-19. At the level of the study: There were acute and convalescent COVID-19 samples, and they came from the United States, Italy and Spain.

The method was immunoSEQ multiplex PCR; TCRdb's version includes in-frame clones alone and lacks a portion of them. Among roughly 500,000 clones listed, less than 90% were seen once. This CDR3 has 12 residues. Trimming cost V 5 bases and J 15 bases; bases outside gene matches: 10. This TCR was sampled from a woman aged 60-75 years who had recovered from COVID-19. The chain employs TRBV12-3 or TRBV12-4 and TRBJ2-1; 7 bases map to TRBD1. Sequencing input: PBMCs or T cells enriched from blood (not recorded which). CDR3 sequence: CASSHRQGLPFF. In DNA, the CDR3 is TGTGCCAGCAGTCATCGACAGGGATTACCGTTCTTC.